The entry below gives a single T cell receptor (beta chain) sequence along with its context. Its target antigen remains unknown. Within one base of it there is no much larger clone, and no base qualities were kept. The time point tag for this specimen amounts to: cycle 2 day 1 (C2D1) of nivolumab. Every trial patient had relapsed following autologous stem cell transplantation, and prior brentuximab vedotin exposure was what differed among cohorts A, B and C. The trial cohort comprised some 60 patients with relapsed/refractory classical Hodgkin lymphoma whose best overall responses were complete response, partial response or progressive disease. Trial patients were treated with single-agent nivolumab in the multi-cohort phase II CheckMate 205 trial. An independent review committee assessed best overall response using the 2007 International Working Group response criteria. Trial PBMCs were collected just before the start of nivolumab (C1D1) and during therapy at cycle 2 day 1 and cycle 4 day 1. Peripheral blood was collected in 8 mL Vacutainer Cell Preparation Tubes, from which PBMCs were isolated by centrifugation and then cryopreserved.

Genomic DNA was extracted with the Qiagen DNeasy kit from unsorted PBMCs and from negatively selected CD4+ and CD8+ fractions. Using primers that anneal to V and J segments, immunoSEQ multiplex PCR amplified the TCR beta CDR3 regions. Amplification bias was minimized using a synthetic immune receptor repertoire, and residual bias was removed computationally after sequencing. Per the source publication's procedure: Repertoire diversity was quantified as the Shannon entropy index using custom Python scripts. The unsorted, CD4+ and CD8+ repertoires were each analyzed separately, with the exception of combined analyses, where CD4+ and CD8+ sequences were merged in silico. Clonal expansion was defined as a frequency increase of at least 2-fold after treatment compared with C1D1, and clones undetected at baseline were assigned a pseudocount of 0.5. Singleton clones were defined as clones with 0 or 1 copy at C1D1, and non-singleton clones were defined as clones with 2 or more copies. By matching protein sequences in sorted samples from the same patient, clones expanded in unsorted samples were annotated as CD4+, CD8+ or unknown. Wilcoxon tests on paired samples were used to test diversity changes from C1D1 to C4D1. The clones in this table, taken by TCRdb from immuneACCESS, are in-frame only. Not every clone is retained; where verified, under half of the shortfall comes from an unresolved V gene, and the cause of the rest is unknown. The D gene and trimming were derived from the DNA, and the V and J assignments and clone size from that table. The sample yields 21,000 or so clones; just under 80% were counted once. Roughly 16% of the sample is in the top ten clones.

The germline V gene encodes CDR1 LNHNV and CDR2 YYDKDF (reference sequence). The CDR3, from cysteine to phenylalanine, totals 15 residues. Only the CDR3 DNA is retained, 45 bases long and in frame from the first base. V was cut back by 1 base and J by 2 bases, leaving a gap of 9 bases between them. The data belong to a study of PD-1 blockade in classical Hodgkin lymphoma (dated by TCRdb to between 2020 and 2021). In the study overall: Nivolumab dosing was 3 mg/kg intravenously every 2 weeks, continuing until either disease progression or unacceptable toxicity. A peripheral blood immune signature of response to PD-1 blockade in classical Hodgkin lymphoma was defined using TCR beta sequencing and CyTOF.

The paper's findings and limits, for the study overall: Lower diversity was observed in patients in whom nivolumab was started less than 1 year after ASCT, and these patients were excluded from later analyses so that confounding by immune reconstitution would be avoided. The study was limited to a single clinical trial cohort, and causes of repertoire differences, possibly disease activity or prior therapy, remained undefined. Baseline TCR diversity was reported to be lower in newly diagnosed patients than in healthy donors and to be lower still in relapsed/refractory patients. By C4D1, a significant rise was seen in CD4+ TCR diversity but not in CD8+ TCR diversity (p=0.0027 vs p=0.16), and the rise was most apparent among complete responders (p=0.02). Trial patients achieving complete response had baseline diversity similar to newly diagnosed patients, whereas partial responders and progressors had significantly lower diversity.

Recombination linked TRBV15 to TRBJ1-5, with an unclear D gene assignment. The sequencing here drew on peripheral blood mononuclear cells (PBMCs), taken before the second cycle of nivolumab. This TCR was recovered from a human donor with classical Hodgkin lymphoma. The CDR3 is CATSRVPPGNQPQHF. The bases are TGTGCCACCAGCAGAGTGCCTCCTGGCAATCAGCCCCAGCATTTT. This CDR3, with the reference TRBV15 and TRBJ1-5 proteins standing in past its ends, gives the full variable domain DAMVIQNPRYQVTQFGKPVTLSCSQTLNHNVMYWYQQKSSQAPKLLFHYYDKDFNNEADTPDNFQSRRPNTSFCFLDIRSPGLGDTAMYLCATSRVPPGNQPQHFGDGTRLSIL.